A single count supports the clone carrying this T cell receptor (beta chain). This entry belongs to a study of blood T cell repertoires in COVID-19. At the level of the study: From T cells, B-cell-depleted T cells, or PBMCs came the material, which was cDNA or gDNA.

Original analysis: Reference gene primer amplification gave estimated nucleated cell counts. Sequencing was performed with immunoSEQ multiplex PCR; in TCRdb, only in-frame clones are kept and a portion is missing. V and J calls and clone size come straight from that table; D and trimming were deduced from the DNA. The sample lists about 120,000 clones; roughly three quarters were seen once. Germline CDR1 and CDR2: SGHAT and FQNNGV. The trim removed 5 bases at V and 3 bases at J, leaving 9 bases unmatched. CDR3 length: 16 amino acids. The sample taken for sequencing was peripheral blood. The V call is TRBV11-2, the J call TRBJ2-1, with 8 bases identical to TRBD2. This clonotype originated in a woman older than 75 with acute or convalescent COVID-19. CDR3 in amino acids: CASSPRETSDYNEQFF. The CDR3 nucleotides are TGTGCCAGCAGCCCCCGAGAGACTAGCGACTACAATGAGCAGTTCTTC.